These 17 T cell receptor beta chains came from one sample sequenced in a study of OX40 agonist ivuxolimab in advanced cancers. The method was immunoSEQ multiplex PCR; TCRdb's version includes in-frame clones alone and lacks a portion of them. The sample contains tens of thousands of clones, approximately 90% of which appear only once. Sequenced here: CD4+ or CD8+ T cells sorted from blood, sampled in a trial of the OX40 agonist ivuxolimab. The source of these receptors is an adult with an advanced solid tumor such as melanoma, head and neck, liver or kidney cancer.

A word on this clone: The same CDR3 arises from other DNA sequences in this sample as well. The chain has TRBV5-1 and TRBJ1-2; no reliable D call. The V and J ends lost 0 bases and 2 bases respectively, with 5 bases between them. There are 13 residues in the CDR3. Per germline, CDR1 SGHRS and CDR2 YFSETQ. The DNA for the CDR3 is TGCGCCAGCAGCTTGGGAGGCAACTATGGCTACACCTTC. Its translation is CASSLGGNYGYTF.

CDR3 DNA sequence: TGCGCCAGCAGCCCCCGGGAGCACATCCATACGCAGTATTTT. It codes for CASSPREHIHTQYF. V and J are TRBV5-1 and TRBJ2-3, with D possibly matching TRBD2 (6 bases). V lost 4 bases to trimming and J lost 7 bases, with 16 bases between them. Germline V gene lookup returns CDR1 SGHRS and CDR2 YFSETQ. This CDR3 comprises 14 residues. Variable domain in full (rest from reference TRBV5-1 and TRBJ2-3): KAGVTQTPRYLIKTRGQQVTLSCSPISGHRSVSWYQQTPGQGLQFLFEYFSETQRNKGNFPGRFSGRQFSNSRSEMNVSTLELGDSALYLCASSPREHIHTQYFGPGTRLTVL.

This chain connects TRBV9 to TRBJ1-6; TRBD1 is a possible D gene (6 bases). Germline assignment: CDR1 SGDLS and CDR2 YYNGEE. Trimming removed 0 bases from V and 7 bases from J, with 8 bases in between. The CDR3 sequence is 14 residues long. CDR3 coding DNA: TGTGCCAGCAGCGTAGGGACAGTCAATTCACCCCTCCACTTT. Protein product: CASSVGTVNSPLHF.

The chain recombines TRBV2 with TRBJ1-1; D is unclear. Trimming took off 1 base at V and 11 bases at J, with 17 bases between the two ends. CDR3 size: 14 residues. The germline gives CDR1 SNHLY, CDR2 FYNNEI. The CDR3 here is CASSEGSRFLVAFF. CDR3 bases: TGTGCCAGCAGTGAAGGGAGCCGGTTCCTTGTGGCTTTCTTT. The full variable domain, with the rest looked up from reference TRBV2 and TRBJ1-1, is EPEVTQTPSHQVTQMGQEVILRCVPISNHLYFYWYRQILGQKVEFLVSFYNNEISEKSEIFDDQFSVERPDGSNFTLKIRSTKLEDSAMYFCASSEGSRFLVAFFGQGTRLTVV.

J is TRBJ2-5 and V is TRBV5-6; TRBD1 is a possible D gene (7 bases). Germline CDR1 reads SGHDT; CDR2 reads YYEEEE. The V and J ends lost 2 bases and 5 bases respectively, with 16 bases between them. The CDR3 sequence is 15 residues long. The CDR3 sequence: CASSFVAGGRETQYF. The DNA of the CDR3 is TGTGCCAGCAGCTTTGTTGCAGGGGGGCGGGAGACCCAGTACTTC. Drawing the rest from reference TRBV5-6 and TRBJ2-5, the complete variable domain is DAGVTQSPTHLIKTRGQQVTLRCSPKSGHDTVSWYQQALGQGPQFIFQYYEEEERQRGNFPDRFSGHQFPNYSSELNVNALLLGDSALYLCASSFVAGGRETQYFGPGTRLLVL.

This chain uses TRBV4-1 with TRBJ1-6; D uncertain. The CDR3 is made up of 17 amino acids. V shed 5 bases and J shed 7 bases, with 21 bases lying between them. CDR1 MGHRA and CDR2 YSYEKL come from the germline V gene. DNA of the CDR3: TGCGCCAGCAGCTTCGCAAGTCCCCGGGCGGTGAATTCACCCCTCCACTTT. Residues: CASSFASPRAVNSPLHF.

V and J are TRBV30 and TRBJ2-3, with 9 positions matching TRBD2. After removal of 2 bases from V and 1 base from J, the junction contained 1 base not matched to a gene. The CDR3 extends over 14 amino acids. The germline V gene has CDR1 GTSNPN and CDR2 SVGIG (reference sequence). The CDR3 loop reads CAWSIAGGTDTQYF. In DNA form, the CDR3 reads TGTGCCTGGAGTATAGCGGGGGGCACAGATACGCAGTATTTT.

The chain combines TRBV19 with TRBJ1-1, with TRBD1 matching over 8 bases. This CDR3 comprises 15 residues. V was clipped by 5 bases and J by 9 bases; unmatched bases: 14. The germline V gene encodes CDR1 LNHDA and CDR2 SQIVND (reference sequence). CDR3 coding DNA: TGTGCCAGTAGTTTTTTTGGGGGGGACAGGCCTCAAGCTTTCTTT. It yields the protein CASSFFGGDRPQAFF.

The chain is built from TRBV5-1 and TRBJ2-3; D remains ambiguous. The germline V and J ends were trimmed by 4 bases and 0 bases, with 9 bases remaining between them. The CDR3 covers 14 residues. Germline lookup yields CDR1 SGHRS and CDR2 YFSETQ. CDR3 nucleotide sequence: TGCGCCAGCAGCCCTACGGGTAGCACAGATACGCAGTATTTT. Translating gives CASSPTGSTDTQYF. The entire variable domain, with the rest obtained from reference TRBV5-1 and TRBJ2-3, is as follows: KAGVTQTPRYLIKTRGQQVTLSCSPISGHRSVSWYQQTPGQGLQFLFEYFSETQRNKGNFPGRFSGRQFSNSRSEMNVSTLELGDSALYLCASSPTGSTDTQYFGPGTRLTVL.

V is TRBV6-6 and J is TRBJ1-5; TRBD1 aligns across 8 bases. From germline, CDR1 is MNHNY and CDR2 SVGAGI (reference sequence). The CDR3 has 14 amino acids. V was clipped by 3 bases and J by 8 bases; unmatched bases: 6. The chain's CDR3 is CASSYPTGVEPQHF. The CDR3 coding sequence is TGTGCCAGCAGTTATCCGACAGGGGTGGAGCCCCAGCATTTT.

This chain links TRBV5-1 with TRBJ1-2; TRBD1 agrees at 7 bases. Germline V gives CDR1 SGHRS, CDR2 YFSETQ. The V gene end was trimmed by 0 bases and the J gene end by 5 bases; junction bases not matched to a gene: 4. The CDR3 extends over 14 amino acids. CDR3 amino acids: CASSLGQGYYGYTF. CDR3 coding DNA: TGCGCCAGCAGCTTGGGACAGGGATATTATGGCTACACCTTC. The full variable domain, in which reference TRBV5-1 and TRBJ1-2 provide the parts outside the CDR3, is KAGVTQTPRYLIKTRGQQVTLSCSPISGHRSVSWYQQTPGQGLQFLFEYFSETQRNKGNFPGRFSGRQFSNSRSEMNVSTLELGDSALYLCASSLGQGYYGYTFGSGTRLTVV.

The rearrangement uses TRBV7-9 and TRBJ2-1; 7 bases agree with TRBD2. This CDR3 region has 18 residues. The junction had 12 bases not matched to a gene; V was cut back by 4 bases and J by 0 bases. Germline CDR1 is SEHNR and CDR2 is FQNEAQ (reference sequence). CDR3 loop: CASSSTGGSRVSYNEQFF. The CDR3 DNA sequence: TGTGCCAGCAGCTCCACGGGGGGTAGTAGAGTCTCCTACAATGAGCAGTTCTTC.

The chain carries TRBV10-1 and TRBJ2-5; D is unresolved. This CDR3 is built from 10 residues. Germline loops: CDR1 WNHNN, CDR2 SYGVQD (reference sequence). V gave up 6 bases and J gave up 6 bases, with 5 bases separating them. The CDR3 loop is CASRPKTQYF. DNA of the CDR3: TGCGCCAGCAGGCCCAAGACCCAGTACTTC.

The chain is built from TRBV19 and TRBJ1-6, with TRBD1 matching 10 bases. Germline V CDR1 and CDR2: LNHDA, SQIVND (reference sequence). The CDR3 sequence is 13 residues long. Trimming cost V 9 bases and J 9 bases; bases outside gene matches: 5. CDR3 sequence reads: CASRDRGFSPLHF. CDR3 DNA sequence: TGTGCCAGCAGGGACAGGGGTTTTTCACCCCTCCACTTT. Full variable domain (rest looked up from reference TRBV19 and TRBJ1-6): DGGITQSPKYLFRKEGQNVTLSCEQNLNHDAMYWYRQDPGQGLRLIYYSQIVNDFQKGDIAEGYSVSREKKESFPLTVTSAQKNPTAFYLCASRDRGFSPLHFGNGTRLTVT.

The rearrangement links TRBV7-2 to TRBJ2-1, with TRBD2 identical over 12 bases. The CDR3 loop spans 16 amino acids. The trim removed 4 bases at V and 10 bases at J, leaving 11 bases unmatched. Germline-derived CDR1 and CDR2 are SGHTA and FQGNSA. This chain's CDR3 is CASSYHPSGGVREQFF. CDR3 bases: TGTGCCAGCAGCTACCACCCTAGCGGGGGGGTTCGAGAGCAGTTCTTC.

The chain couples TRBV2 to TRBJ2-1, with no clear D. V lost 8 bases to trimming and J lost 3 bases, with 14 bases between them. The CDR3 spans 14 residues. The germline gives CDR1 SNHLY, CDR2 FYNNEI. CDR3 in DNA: TGTGCCAGCCGAGAGAGAGAGGTCTACAATGAGCAGTTCTTC. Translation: CASREREVYNEQFF.

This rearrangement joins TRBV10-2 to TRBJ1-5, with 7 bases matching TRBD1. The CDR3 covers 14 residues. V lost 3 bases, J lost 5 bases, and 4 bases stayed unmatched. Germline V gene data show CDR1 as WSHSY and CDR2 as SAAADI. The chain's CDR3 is CASSDQGEDQPQHF. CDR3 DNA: TGCGCCAGCAGTGACCAGGGGGAAGATCAGCCCCAGCATTTT.